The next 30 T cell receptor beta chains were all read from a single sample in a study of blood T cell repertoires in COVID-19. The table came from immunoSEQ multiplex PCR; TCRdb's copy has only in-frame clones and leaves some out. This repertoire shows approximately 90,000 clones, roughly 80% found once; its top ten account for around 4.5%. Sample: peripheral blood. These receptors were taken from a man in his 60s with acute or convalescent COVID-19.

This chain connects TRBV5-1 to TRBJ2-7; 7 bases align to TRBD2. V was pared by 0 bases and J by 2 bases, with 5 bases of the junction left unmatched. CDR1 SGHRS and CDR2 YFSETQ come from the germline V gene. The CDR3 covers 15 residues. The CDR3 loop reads CASSLGRGSTYEQYF. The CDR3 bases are TGCGCCAGCAGCTTGGGTCGCGGGAGCACCTACGAGCAGTACTTC.

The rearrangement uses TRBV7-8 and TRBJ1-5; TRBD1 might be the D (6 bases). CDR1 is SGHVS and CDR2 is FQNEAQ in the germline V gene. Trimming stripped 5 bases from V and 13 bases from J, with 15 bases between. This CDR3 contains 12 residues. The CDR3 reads CASSTNRVAQHF. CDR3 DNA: TGTGCCAGCAGCACCAACAGGGTTGCTCAGCATTTT.

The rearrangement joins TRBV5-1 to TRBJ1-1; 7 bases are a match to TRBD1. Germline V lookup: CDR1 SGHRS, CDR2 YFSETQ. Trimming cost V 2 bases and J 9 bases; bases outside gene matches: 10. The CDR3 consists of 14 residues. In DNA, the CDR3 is TGCGCCAGCAGCTTACAGGGGAATTTGGGACAAGCTTTCTTT. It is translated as CASSLQGNLGQAFF.

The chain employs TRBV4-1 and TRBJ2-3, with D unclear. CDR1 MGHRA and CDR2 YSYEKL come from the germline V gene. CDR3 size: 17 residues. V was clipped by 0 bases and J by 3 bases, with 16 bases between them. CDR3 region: CASSQDTVRIITDTQYF. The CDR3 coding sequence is TGCGCCAGCAGCCAAGATACGGTCAGGATAATAACAGATACGCAGTATTTT.

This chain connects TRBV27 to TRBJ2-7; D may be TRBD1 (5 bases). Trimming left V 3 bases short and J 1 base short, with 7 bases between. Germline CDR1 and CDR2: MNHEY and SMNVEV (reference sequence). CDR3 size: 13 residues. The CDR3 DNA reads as TGTGCCAGCAGTTTCCGACAGTCCTACGAGCAGTACTTC. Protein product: CASSFRQSYEQYF.

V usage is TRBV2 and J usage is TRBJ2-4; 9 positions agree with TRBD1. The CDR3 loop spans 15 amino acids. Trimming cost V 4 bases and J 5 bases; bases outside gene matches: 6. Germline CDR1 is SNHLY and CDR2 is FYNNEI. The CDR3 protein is CASSGLRQGENIQYF. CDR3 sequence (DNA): TGTGCCAGCAGTGGATTACGACAGGGGGAAAACATTCAGTACTTC.

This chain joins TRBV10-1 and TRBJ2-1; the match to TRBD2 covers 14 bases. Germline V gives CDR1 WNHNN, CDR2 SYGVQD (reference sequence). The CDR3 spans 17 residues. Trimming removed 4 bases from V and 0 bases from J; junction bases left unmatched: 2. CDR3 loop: CASSGLAGGSSYNEQFF. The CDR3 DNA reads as TGCGCCAGCAGTGGACTAGCGGGAGGGTCCTCCTACAATGAGCAGTTCTTC.

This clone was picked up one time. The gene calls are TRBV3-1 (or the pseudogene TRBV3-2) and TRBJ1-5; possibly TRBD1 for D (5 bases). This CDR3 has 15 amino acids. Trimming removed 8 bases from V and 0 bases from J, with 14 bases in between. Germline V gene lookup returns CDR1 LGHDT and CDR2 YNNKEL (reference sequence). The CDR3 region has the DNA TGTGCCAGCTCCCCGGGGGGTAATAGCAATCAGCCCCAGCATTTT. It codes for CASSPGGNSNQPQHF.

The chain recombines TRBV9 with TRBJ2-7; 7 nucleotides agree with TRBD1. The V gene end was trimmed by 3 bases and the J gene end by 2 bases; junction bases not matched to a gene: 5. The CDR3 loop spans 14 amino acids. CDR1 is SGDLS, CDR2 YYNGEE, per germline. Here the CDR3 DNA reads TGTGCCAGCAGCGCCATGACAGGGACCTACGAGCAGTACTTC. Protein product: CASSAMTGTYEQYF.

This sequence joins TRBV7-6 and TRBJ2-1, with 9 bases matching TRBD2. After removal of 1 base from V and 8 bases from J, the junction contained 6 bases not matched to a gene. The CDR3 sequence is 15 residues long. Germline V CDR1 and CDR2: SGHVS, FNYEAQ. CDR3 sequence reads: CASSLVAGGLDEQFF. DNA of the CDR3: TGTGCCAGCAGCTTAGTTGCGGGGGGGCTCGATGAGCAGTTCTTC.

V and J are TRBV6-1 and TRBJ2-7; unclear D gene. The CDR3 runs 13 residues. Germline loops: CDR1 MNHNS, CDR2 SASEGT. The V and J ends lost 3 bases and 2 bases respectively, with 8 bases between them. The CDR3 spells CASSDSVPYEQYF. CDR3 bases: TGTGCCAGCAGTGATTCAGTCCCCTACGAGCAGTACTTC.

CDR3 protein: CASSRRSSGISFNEQFF. The CDR3 DNA reads TGTGCCAGCAGCCGTCGGTCTAGCGGGATCAGTTTTAATGAGCAGTTCTTC. This sequence joins TRBV5-6 and TRBJ2-1, with 9 bases lining up with TRBD2. The germline V gene has CDR1 SGHDT and CDR2 YYEEEE. The CDR3 spans 17 residues. V lost 4 bases and J lost 7; bases outside the gene matches: 15.

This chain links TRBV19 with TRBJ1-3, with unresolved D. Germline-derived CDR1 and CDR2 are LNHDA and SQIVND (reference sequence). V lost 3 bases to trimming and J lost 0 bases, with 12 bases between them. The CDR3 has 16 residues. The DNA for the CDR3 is TGTGCCAGTAGTATTATTGGGGAGAGCTCTGGAAACACCATATATTTT. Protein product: CASSIIGESSGNTIYF.

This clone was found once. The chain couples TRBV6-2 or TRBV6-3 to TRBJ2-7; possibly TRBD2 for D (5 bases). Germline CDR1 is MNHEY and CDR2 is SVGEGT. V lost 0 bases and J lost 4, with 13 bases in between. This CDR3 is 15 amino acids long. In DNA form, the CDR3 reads TGTGCCAGCAGTTACTCCGCGGGTTCATCTTACGAGCAGTACTTC. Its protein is CASSYSAGSSYEQYF.

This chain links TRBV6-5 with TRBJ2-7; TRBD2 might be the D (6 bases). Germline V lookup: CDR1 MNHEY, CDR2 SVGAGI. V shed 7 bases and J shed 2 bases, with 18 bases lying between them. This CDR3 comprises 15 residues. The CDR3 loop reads CASTPGRGWTYEQYF. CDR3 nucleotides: TGTGCCAGCACCCCTGGGCGGGGTTGGACCTACGAGCAGTACTTC.

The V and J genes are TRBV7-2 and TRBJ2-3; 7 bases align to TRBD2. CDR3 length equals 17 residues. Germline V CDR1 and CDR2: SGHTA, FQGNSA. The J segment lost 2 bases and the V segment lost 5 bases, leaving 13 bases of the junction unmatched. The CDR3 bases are TGTGCCAGCAGCACCCTCACGGGGCGGGGGTACACAGATACGCAGTATTTT. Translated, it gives CASSTLTGRGYTDTQYF.

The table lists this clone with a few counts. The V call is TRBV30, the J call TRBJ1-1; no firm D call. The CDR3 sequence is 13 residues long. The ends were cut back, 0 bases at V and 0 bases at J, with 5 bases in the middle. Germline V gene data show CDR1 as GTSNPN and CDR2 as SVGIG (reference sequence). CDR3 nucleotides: TGTGCCTGGAGTGTACACGTGAACACTGAAGCTTTCTTT. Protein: CAWSVHVNTEAFF.

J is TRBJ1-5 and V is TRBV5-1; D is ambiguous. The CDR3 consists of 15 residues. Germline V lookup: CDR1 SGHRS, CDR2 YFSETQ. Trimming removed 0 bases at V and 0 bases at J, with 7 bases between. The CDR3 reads CASSLDSSSNQPQHF. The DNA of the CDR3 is TGCGCCAGCAGCTTGGATAGCAGTAGCAATCAGCCCCAGCATTTT.

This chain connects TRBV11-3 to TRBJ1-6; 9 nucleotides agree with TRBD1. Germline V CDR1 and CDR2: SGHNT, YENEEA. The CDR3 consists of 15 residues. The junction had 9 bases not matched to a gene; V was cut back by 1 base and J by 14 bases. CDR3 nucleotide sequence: TGTGCCAGCAGCTTAGGGGGACAGGGTGGACGGGCCCTCCACTTT. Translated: CASSLGGQGGRALHF.

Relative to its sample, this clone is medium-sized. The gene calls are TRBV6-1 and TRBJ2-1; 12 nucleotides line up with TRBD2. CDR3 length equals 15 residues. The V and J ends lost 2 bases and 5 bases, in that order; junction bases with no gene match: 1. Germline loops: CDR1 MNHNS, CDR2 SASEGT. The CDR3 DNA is TGTGCCAGCAGTGAACTAGCGGGAGGGAACAATGAGCAGTTCTTC. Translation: CASSELAGGNNEQFF.

The CDR3 protein is CAWSPRHRVRANVLTF. In DNA, the CDR3 is TGTGCCTGGAGTCCCCGGCACAGGGTAAGGGCCAACGTCCTGACTTTC. The rearrangement joins TRBV30 to TRBJ2-6; D is perhaps TRBD1 (6 bases). This CDR3 is built from 16 residues. Germline V lookup: CDR1 GTSNPN, CDR2 SVGIG (reference sequence). Deletions cut 2 bases from V and 5 bases from J, with 16 bases between.

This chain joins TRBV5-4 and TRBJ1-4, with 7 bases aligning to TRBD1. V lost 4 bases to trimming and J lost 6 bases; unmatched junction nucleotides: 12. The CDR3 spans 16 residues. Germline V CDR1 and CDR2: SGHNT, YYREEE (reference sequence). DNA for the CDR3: TGTGCCAGCAGCAAAGGGGGCGTGGGGTCGGATGAAAAACTGTTTTTT. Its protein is CASSKGGVGSDEKLFF.

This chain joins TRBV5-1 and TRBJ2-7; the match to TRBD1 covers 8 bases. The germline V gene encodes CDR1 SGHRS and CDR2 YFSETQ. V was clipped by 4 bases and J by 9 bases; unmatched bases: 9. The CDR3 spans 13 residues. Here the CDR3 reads CASSQGAGSGQYF. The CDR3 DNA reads TGCGCCAGCAGCCAGGGGGCAGGGTCCGGGCAGTACTTC.

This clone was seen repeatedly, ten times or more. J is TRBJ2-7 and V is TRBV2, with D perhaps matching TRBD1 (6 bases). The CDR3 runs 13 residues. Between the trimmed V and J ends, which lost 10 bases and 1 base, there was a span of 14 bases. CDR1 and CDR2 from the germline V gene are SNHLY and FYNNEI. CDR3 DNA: TGTGCCACATGGACAGATCAATCCTACGAGCAGTACTTC. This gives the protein CATWTDQSYEQYF.

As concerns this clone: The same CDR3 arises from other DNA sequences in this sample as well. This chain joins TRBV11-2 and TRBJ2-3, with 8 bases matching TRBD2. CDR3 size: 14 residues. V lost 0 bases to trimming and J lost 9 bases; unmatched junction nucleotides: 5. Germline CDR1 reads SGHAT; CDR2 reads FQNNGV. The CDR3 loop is CASSLEGRGGTQYF. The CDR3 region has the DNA TGTGCCAGCAGCTTAGAGGGTCGGGGGGGCACGCAGTATTTT.

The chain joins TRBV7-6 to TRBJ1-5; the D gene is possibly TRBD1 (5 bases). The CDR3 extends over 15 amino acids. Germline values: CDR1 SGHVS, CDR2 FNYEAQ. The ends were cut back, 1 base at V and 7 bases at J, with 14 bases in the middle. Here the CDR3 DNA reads TGTGCCAGCAGCTTAGTGGGGCTGGTCGGGCAGCCCCAGCATTTT. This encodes CASSLVGLVGQPQHF.

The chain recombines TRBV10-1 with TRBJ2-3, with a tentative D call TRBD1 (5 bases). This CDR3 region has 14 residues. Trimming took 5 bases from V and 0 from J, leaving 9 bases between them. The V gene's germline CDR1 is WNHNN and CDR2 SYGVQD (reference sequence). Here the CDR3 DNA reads TGCGCCAGCAGTAAGACAGATAGCACAGATACGCAGTATTTT. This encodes CASSKTDSTDTQYF.

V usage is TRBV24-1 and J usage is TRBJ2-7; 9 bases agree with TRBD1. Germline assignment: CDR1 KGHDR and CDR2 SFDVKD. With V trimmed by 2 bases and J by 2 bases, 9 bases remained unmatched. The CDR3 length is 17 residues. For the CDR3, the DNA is TGTGCCACCAGTGATTCATACGGGACAGGGTTTACCTACGAGCAGTACTTC. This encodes CATSDSYGTGFTYEQYF.

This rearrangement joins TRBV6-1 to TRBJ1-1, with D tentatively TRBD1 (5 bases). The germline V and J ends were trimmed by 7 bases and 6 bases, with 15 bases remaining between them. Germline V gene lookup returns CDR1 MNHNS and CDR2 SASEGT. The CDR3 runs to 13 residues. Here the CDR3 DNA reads TGTGCCAGCACCTCACGCGGGGGACCTGAAGCTTTCTTT. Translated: CASTSRGGPEAFF.

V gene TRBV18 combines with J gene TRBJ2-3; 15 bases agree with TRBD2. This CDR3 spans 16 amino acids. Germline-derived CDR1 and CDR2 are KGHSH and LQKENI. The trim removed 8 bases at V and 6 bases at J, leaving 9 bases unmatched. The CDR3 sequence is CASLRTSGGAADTQYF. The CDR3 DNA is TGTGCCAGCCTACGGACTAGCGGGGGGGCGGCGGATACGCAGTATTTT.